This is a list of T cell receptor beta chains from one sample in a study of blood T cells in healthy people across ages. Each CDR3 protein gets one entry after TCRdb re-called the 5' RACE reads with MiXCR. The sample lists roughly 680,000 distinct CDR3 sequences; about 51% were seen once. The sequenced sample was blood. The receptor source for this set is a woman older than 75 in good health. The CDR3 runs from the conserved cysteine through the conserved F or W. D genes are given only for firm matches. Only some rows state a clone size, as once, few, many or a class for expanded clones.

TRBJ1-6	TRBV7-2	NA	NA	TGTGCCAGCAGCTTAGCAGGCAGTCTAAATTCACCCCTCCACTTT	CASSLAGSLNSPLHF
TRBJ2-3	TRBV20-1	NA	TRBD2	TGCAGTGCGTCGGGACTAGCGGGGCCCCGTCGCACAGATACGCAGTATTTT	CSASGLAGPRRTDTQYF
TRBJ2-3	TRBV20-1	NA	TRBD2	TGCAGTGCCGAGACTAGCGGGGGCCCTAGCACAGATACGCAGTATTTT	CSAETSGGPSTDTQYF
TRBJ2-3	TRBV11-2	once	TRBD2	TGTGCCAGCAGCTTTACCTCCAGCGGGAGAGGCGCAGATACGCAGTATTTT	CASSFTSSGRGADTQYF
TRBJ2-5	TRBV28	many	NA	TGTGCCAGCAGGGTCAGGGATCGGGAGACCCAGTACTTC	CASRVRDRETQYF
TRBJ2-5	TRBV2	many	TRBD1	TGTGCCAGCACCTGGACAGGGGAGACCCAGTACTTC	CASTWTGETQYF
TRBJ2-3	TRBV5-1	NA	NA	TGCGCCAGCAGCTTGGTCGGAATAGACAGCACAGATACGCAGTATTTT	CASSLVGIDSTDTQYF
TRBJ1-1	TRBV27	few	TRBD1	TGTGCCAGCAGTCCTTCCGGGACAGCGCTTAACACTGAAGCTTTCTTT	CASSPSGTALNTEAFF
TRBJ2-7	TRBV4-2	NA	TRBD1	TGTGCCAGCAGCCAAGAAGGGACAGGGGGCCTCTACGAGCAGTACTTC	CASSQEGTGGLYEQYF
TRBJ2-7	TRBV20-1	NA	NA	TGCAGTGCGCCATCAGGGGTTGCCTACGAGCAGTACTTC	CSAPSGVAYEQYF
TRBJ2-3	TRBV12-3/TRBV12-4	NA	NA	TGTGCCAGCAGATTTTACACAGATACGCAGTATTTT	CASRFYTDTQYF
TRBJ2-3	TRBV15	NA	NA	TGTGCCACCAGCAGAGATCTGCGGAGAGATACGCAGTATTTT	CATSRDLRRDTQYF
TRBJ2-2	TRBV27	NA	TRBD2	TGTGCCAGTAATCCCGGCGGGGGTTTCACCGGGGAGCTGTTTTTT	CASNPGGGFTGELFF
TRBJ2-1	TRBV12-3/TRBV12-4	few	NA	TGTGCCAGCAGGCGAGCCGTTGGGGTCCTGTTCGCGTTCTTC	CASRRAVGVLFAFF
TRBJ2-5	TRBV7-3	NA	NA	TGTGCCAGCAGCCTAAATCCAGGGCAGGAGACCCAGTACTTC	CASSLNPGQETQYF
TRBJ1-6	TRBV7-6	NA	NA	TGTGCCAGCAGCTTAGGGGCAGCCTCAGGACCCCTCCACTTT	CASSLGAASGPLHF
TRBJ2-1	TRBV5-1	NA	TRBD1	TGCGCCAGCCGCCGGCCGGGACAGGGCCCGATTGAGCAGTTCTTC	CASRRPGQGPIEQFF
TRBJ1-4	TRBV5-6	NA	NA	TGTGCCAGCAGCTTGGGATCGCACAGGGTAAATGAAAAACTGTTTTTT	CASSLGSHRVNEKLFF
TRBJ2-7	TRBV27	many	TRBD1	TGTGCCAGCAGTGTCCGACAGGGCGGGTACGAGCAGTACTTC	CASSVRQGGYEQYF
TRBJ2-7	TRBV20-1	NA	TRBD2	TGCAGTGCTTGGGTGGGAGCGGGAGTACGCGAGCAGTACTTC	CSAWVGAGVREQYF
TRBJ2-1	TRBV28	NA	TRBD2	TGTGCCAGCAGTTTACCTGGGACTAGCGGGAGGTGGGTCGATGAGCAGTTCTTC	CASSLPGTSGRWVDEQFF
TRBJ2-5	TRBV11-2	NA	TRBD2	TGTGCCAGCAGCGCGGGGACTAGCGTCAAACAAGAGACCCAGTACTTC	CASSAGTSVKQETQYF
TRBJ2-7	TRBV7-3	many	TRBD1	TGTGCCAGCAGCTTACAGGGGGCCTACGAGCAGTACTTC	CASSLQGAYEQYF
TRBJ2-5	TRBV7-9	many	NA	TGTGCCAGCAGCTTGGGGACACTACAAGAGACCCAGTACTTC	CASSLGTLQETQYF
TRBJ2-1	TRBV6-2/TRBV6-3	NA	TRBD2	TGTGCCAGCAGTACGATGGGGCGGGGGGACAATGAGCAGTTCTTC	CASSTMGRGDNEQFF
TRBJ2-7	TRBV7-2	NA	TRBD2	TGTGCCAGCAGCTTACTAGCGGGAGGTCAAGATGAGCAGTACTTC	CASSLLAGGQDEQYF
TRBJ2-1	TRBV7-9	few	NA	TGTGCCAGCTTTCCGGGGGTGGGAAGCAATGAGCAGTTCTTC	CASFPGVGSNEQFF
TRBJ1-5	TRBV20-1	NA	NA	TGCAGTGTACCGATCCGGACGGTCGATCAGCCCCAGCATTTT	CSVPIRTVDQPQHF
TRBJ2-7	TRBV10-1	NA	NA	TGCGCCAGCACGCAGGGGCTTCCCTACGAGCAGTACTTC	CASTQGLPYEQYF
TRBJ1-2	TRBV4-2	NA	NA	TGTGCCAGCAGCCAAGACGAGGCCGGAGGCTACACCTTC	CASSQDEAGGYTF
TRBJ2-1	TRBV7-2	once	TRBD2	TGTGCCAGCAGTCTACTAGCGGGGAAAGTAGGGCAGTTCTTC	CASSLLAGKVGQFF
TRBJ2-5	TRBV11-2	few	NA	TGTGCCAGCAGCTTCGGATTTGGCGGGGAAGAGACCCAGTACTTC	CASSFGFGGEETQYF
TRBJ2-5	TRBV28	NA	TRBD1	TGTGCCAGCAGTTTAGGACAGGGTGGGACCCAGTACTTC	CASSLGQGGTQYF
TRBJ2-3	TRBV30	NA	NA	TGTGCCTGGAGTACTAGGGTTGGAGATACGCAGTATTTT	CAWSTRVGDTQYF
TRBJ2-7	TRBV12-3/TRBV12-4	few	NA	TGTGCCAGCAGTTTCGCCGACAGGTACCCCTACGAGCAGTACTTC	CASSFADRYPYEQYF
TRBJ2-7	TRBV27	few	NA	TGTGCCAGCAGTAGTCAACAGGGATCCTACGAGCAGTACTTC	CASSSQQGSYEQYF
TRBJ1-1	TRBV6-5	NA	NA	TGTGCCAGCAGTGAAGTCGTGTCTGAAGCTTTCTTT	CASSEVVSEAFF
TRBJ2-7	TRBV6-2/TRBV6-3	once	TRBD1	TGTGCCAGCAGTTCCCCCGCCTGGGACAGGGGCTACGAGCAGTACTTC	CASSSPAWDRGYEQYF
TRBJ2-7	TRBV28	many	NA	TGTGCCAGCAGTTTCCGACAGGTCCCCTACGAGCAGTACTTC	CASSFRQVPYEQYF
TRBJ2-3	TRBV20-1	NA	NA	TGCAGTGCGGTACAGTGGGCTGGTACGCAGTATTTT	CSAVQWAGTQYF
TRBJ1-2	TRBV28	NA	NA	TGTGCCAGCAGTTTACGTCGCTATGGCTACACCTTC	CASSLRRYGYTF
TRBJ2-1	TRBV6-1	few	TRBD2	TGTGCCAGCAGTGAAGTCCCCCTGTCGATGGCGGGAGTAGATAATGAGCAGTTCTTC	CASSEVPLSMAGVDNEQFF
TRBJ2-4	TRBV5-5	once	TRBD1	TGTGCCAGCAGCGCTTTCTGGGACAGGGAAAACATTCAGTACTTC	CASSAFWDRENIQYF
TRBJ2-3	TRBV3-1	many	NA	TGTGCCAGCAGCCAGTACACTCACACGCAGTATTTT	CASSQYTHTQYF